Listed below are T cell receptor beta chains from one sample, sequenced in a study of blood T cell repertoires in COVID-19. This table comes from immunoSEQ multiplex PCR, and its TCRdb copy is limited to in-frame clones, with some not included. This sample carries 55,000 to 80,000 clones, around 87% of them seen once, and the ten largest clones take approximately 2.9%. The specimen was peripheral blood. The origin of the receptors is a man aged 50-59 years with acute or convalescent COVID-19. Each CDR3 is given with its conserved first and last residue. D genes are given only for firm matches. The size of a clone is reported for some rows only, either as once, few or many, or as a class for expanded clones.

J gene	clone size	V gene	D gene	CDR3 DNA	CDR3 protein
TRBJ1-1	.	TRBV7-3	.	TGTGCCAGCAGCTTATATGGAGGGAACACTGAAGCTTTCTTT	CASSLYGGNTEAFF
TRBJ1-2	.	TRBV6-5	.	TGTGCCAGCAGTTACTCGACAGGTAGTGACTATGGCTACACCTTC	CASSYSTGSDYGYTF
TRBJ1-1	.	TRBV19	.	TGTGCCAGTAGTGCCCAGGGGAGTCTCATGAACACTGAAGCTTTCTTT	CASSAQGSLMNTEAFF
TRBJ1-5	.	TRBV27	.	TGTGCCAGCAGTTTAAGGGGAGGGAATCAGCCCCAGCATTTT	CASSLRGGNQPQHF
TRBJ2-5	.	TRBV9	.	TGTGCCAGCAGCGTAGGACAGCCCTACCAAGAGACCCAGTACTTC	CASSVGQPYQETQYF
TRBJ1-5	.	TRBV28	.	TGTGCCAGCAGTTGGTTGGGGGGTTATAGCAATCAGCCCCAGCATTTT	CASSWLGGYSNQPQHF
TRBJ2-1	.	TRBV6-5	TRBD2	TGTGCCAGCCTCCCTAGTAGCGGGAGCGATGAGCAGTTCTTC	CASLPSSGSDEQFF
TRBJ1-2	.	TRBV5-1	TRBD1	TGCGCCAGCAGCTTGGAGGGGGCCATTGACTACACCTTC	CASSLEGAIDYTF
TRBJ1-4	few	TRBV18	.	TGTGCCAGCTCACCTGGGACAAATAATGAAAAACTGTTTTTT	CASSPGTNNEKLFF
TRBJ1-1	.	TRBV28	TRBD1	TGTGCCAGCAACCTGGTGGACAGGGAAAGGACTGAAGCTTTCTTT	CASNLVDRERTEAFF
TRBJ1-5	.	TRBV28	.	TGTGCCAGCAGTAACCCCGGGGGGTATCAGCCCCAGCATTTT	CASSNPGGYQPQHF
TRBJ2-3	few	TRBV28	.	TGTGCCACCCAGCGGGTGAGGGGGGGGTATACGCAGTATTTT	CATQRVRGGYTQYF
TRBJ1-3	.	TRBV18	.	TGTGCCAGCTCACTGGTACAGAGCTCTGGAAACACCATATATTTT	CASSLVQSSGNTIYF
TRBJ2-7	.	TRBV10-3	TRBD2	TGTGCCATCAGTGAGTCCCCGGGACTAGCGGGAGCCTACGAGCAGTACTTC	CAISESPGLAGAYEQYF
TRBJ2-5	.	TRBV28	TRBD2	TGTGCCAGCAGTTTAGGGCTAGCGGGAAAAGAGACCCAGTACTTC	CASSLGLAGKETQYF
TRBJ2-4	.	TRBV12-3/TRBV12-4	.	TGTGCCAGCAGTCGGACAGTTCACATTCAGTACTTC	CASSRTVHIQYF
TRBJ1-6	.	TRBV18	.	TGTGCCAGCTCACCAGGCAGGAATTCACCCCTCCACTTT	CASSPGRNSPLHF
TRBJ2-7	.	TRBV27	.	TGTGCCAGCAGGACCCAGGGGAAAGCCTACGAGCAGTACTTC	CASRTQGKAYEQYF
TRBJ2-3	.	TRBV3-1/TRBV3-2	.	TGTGCCAGCAGCCAGCCTATACGGAGTGGGTTTATCGCAGATACGCAGTATTTT	CASSQPIRSGFIADTQYF
TRBJ1-2	.	TRBV3-1/TRBV3-2	TRBD1	TGTGCCAGCAGCCAAGAGTTGACGGGACAGCTCTATGGCTACACCTTC	CASSQELTGQLYGYTF
TRBJ1-1	.	TRBV7-2	TRBD1	TGTGCCAGCAGCTTAGAAGGACAGGGGCTTGAAGCTTTCTTT	CASSLEGQGLEAFF
TRBJ1-2	.	TRBV7-2	.	TGTGCCAGCAGCTTAGGGCCCGGGGACTATGGCTACACCTTC	CASSLGPGDYGYTF
TRBJ2-1	.	TRBV28	TRBD2	TGTGCCAGCAGCATAAGCGGGAGGAGGTCTGATGAGCAGTTCTTC	CASSISGRRSDEQFF
TRBJ1-1	.	TRBV19	TRBD1	TGTGCCAGTAGTATGCCCCGGACAGGGGGCAAGTCTGAAGCTTTCTTT	CASSMPRTGGKSEAFF
TRBJ1-5	.	TRBV27	TRBD1	TGTGCCAGCAGTTTCAGGGGGGAGACAGGGGGTCAGCCCCAGCATTTT	CASSFRGETGGQPQHF
TRBJ2-1	.	TRBV30	.	TGTGCCTGGAGTGAGCGACTACCCTCCTACAATGAGCAGTTCTTC	CAWSERLPSYNEQFF
TRBJ2-5	.	TRBV6-6	TRBD2	TGTGCCAGCAGACTCGCGGGAGGGCAAGAGACCCAGTACTTC	CASRLAGGQETQYF
TRBJ1-2	.	TRBV13	.	TGTGCCAGCAGCTCCGGACGCAGCGGGCAGGACTATGGCTACACCTTC	CASSSGRSGQDYGYTF
TRBJ1-4	.	TRBV6-5	TRBD1	TGTGCCAGCAGTACGACAGGGGGCGTTGGAGAAAAACTGTTTTTT	CASSTTGGVGEKLFF